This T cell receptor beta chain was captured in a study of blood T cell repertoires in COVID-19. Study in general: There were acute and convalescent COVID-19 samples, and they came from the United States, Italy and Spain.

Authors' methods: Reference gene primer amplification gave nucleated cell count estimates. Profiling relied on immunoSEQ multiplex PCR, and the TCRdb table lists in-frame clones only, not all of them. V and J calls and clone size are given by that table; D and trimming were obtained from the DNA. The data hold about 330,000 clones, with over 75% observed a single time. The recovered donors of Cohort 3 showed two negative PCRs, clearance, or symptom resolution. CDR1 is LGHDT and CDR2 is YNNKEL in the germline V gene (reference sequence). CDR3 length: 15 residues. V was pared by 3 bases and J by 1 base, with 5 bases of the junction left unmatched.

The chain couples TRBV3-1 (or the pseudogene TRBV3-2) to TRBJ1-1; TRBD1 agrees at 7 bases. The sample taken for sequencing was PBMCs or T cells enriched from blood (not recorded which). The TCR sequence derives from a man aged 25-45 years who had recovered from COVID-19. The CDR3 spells CASSQRGQPNTEAFF. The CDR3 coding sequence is TGTGCCAGCAGCCAGAGGGGACAGCCGAACACTGAAGCTTTCTTT.